One sample yielded the 31 T cell receptor beta chains listed below, sequenced in a study of blood T cell repertoires in COVID-19. Measured with immunoSEQ multiplex PCR; TCRdb has only the in-frame clones, and not every one. The sample holds 20,000 to 25,000 clones, approximately 80% seen once. The sequenced sample consisted of peripheral blood. These receptors all stem from a man aged 70-80 years with acute or convalescent COVID-19.

This sequence joins TRBV28 and TRBJ2-5, with D tentatively TRBD1 (7 bases). The CDR3 runs 16 residues. Between the trimmed V and J ends, which lost 5 bases and 2 bases, there was a span of 18 bases. CDR1 MDHEN and CDR2 SYDVKM come from the germline V gene. CDR3 DNA: TGTGCCAGCAGTCCCCTAGCAGGGGGGTTTCAAGAGACCCAGTACTTC. The encoded protein is CASSPLAGGFQETQYF.

The chain has TRBV4-1 and TRBJ1-6; 8 bases fit TRBD1. Germline V gene sequence: CDR1 MGHRA, CDR2 YSYEKL. CDR3 length equals 16 residues. V lost 4 bases, J lost 8 bases, and 10 bases stayed unmatched. The CDR3 DNA reads as TGCGCCAGCAGCCGAGGACAGGGCCGAGAGGATTCACCCCTCCACTTT. Amino acids: CASSRGQGREDSPLHF.

This chain links TRBV5-1 with TRBJ2-5; 9 bases are a match to TRBD2. CDR3 length equals 15 residues. Trimming at V came to 5 bases and at J to 6 bases, leaving 11 bases not matched to a gene. CDR1 SGHRS and CDR2 YFSETQ come from the germline V gene. The CDR3, as DNA: TGCGCCAGCAGTCTAGGCGGGGGGGATGGAAAGACCCAGTACTTC. Its translation: CASSLGGGDGKTQYF. The whole variable domain, filled in from reference TRBV5-1 and TRBJ2-5, reads KAGVTQTPRYLIKTRGQQVTLSCSPISGHRSVSWYQQTPGQGLQFLFEYFSETQRNKGNFPGRFSGRQFSNSRSEMNVSTLELGDSALYLCASSLGGGDGKTQYFGPGTRLLVL.

The chain links TRBV9 to TRBJ2-3, with D unclear. The CDR3 covers 13 residues. The V gene's germline CDR1 is SGDLS and CDR2 YYNGEE. V was cut by 3 bases and J by 1 base, with 6 bases left in between. The CDR3 reads CASSAGGTDTQYF. The CDR3 DNA follows: TGTGCCAGCAGCGCCGGAGGCACAGATACGCAGTATTTT.

The sample holds one count of this clone. The rearrangement links TRBV30 to TRBJ2-7, with 8 bases aligning to TRBD1. Germline values: CDR1 GTSNPN, CDR2 SVGIG (reference sequence). The CDR3 is 14 residues long. V dropped 5 bases and J dropped 0; count of bases not matched to a gene: 6. CDR3 coding DNA: TGTGCCTGGGGCTCCGGGACAGGCTCCTACGAGCAGTACTTC. Translated: CAWGSGTGSYEQYF.

The V and J genes are TRBV6-1 and TRBJ2-3, with 8 nucleotides matching TRBD1. Germline trimming cut 0 bases from V and 5 bases from J; bases unmatched to any gene: 13. Germline loops: CDR1 MNHNS, CDR2 SASEGT. The CDR3 extends over 18 amino acids. CDR3 amino acids: CASSEAVRAGGAKDTQYF. CDR3 DNA: TGTGCCAGCAGTGAAGCGGTCCGAGCAGGGGGCGCTAAAGATACGCAGTATTTT.

The chain joins TRBV11-1 to TRBJ2-7; 9 bases agree with TRBD1. Germline CDR1 SGHAT, CDR2 FQDESV (reference sequence). There are 14 residues in the CDR3. V shed 4 bases, J shed 2 bases, and the junction held 3 bases outside the gene matches. The CDR3 is CASSSTGGAYEQYF. The DNA for the CDR3 is TGTGCCAGCAGCTCGACAGGGGGAGCCTACGAGCAGTACTTC.

V is TRBV6-4 and J is TRBJ2-2; TRBD2 matches 8 bases. Germline CDR1 MRHNA, CDR2 SNTAGT. Losses at the gene ends were 3 bases for V and 4 bases for J; bases not matched to a gene: 4. The CDR3 consists of 15 residues. The CDR3 region has the DNA TGTGCCAGCAGTGAGGATGCGGGGGGCACCGGGGAGCTGTTTTTT. It translates to CASSEDAGGTGELFF.

The chain uses TRBV5-1 and TRBJ2-1; D gene unclear. The germline V gene has CDR1 SGHRS and CDR2 YFSETQ. The CDR3 runs 12 residues. V lost 0 bases and J lost 7, with 5 bases in between. DNA for the CDR3: TGCGCCAGCAGCTTGGTGACTAATGAGCAGTTCTTC. Translation gives CASSLVTNEQFF.

The V and J genes are TRBV12-3 or TRBV12-4 and TRBJ1-1; D is undetermined. The CDR3 extends over 11 amino acids. Deletions cut 6 bases from V and 10 bases from J, with 12 bases between. The CDR3 DNA is TGTGCCAGCAGGGATGGAAGACTAGCTTTCTTT. Its translation is CASRDGRLAFF.

V is TRBV3-1 (or the pseudogene TRBV3-2) and J is TRBJ2-7; TRBD2 matches 10 bases. The ends lost 5 bases at V and 2 bases at J; junction bases unmatched: 3. The CDR3 loop spans 14 amino acids. CDR1 and CDR2 from the germline V gene are LGHDT and YNNKEL (reference sequence). CDR3 sequence: CASSAGTSAYEQYF. The CDR3 bases are TGTGCCAGCAGCGCCGGGACTAGCGCCTACGAGCAGTACTTC.

The chain has TRBV2 and TRBJ2-1; 8 nucleotides agree with TRBD2. This CDR3 is 14 amino acids long. V lost 7 bases, J lost 9 bases, and 11 bases stayed unmatched. Germline V lookup: CDR1 SNHLY, CDR2 FYNNEI. The CDR3 nucleotides are TGTGCCAGCACCATCGGGAGGGAGGGAGGTGAGCAGTTCTTC. It codes for CASTIGREGGEQFF.

This chain connects TRBV29-1 to TRBJ1-1, with unresolved D. Germline V lookup: CDR1 SQVTM, CDR2 ANQGSEA. Trimming took 4 bases from V and 0 from J, leaving 9 bases between them. The CDR3 spans 13 residues. The CDR3 sequence: CSVGFRMNTEAFF. Here the CDR3 DNA reads TGCAGCGTTGGTTTCAGGATGAACACTGAAGCTTTCTTT.

The gene calls are TRBV14 and TRBJ2-1; no reliable D call. This CDR3 has 14 amino acids. Trimming removed 6 bases at V and 4 bases at J, with 13 bases between. Germline CDR1 reads SGHDN; CDR2 reads FVKESK. The CDR3 nucleotides are TGTGCCAGCAGTCGGAGCCTTGGGTACAATGAGCAGTTCTTC. This encodes CASSRSLGYNEQFF.

The chain is built from TRBV6-5 and TRBJ2-3, with 15 bases that match TRBD2. The length of the CDR3 is 15 residues. The germline gives CDR1 MNHEY, CDR2 SVGAGI. V lost 10 bases and J lost 6; bases outside the gene matches: 8. CDR3 nucleotides: TGTGCCATCACGGGACTAGCGGGAGGAGGCGATACGCAGTATTTT. Its translation: CAITGLAGGGDTQYF.

The chain couples TRBV6-5 to TRBJ1-4; 8 bases are a match to TRBD1. In germline, CDR1 is MNHEY, CDR2 SVGAGI. The V segment lost 5 bases and the J segment 10 bases; nucleotides outside the gene matches: 6. The CDR3 spans 13 residues. The CDR3, as DNA: TGTGCCAGCAGTAACGGACAGGGAGGAAAACTGTTTTTT. Protein product: CASSNGQGGKLFF.

This chain uses TRBV3-1 (or the pseudogene TRBV3-2) with TRBJ2-6, with TRBD1 as a possible D gene (5 bases). The V gene lost 0 bases and the J gene lost 13 bases, with 10 bases spanning the gap. Germline assignment: CDR1 LGHDT and CDR2 YNNKEL (reference sequence). The CDR3 loop spans 13 amino acids. CDR3 sequence (DNA): TGTGCCAGCAGCCAAGATCCTAGGGGAGTCCTGACTTTC. The encoded protein is CASSQDPRGVLTF.

This clone was detected only a few times. The chain carries TRBV6-5 and TRBJ2-2; TRBD1 matches at 10 bases. CDR3 size: 14 residues. Trimming cost V 6 bases and J 7 bases; bases outside gene matches: 5. Germline loops: CDR1 MNHEY, CDR2 SVGAGI. The CDR3 loop is CASRDRGPGGELFF. The CDR3 coding sequence is TGTGCCAGCAGAGACAGGGGGCCGGGCGGGGAGCTGTTTTTT.

The V call is TRBV14, the J call TRBJ1-2; TRBD1 matches at 9 bases. CDR1 is SGHDN and CDR2 is FVKESK in the germline V gene. This CDR3 comprises 13 residues. After removal of 6 bases from V and 8 bases from J, the junction contained 7 bases not matched to a gene. The chain's CDR3 is CASRIQGAQGYTF. CDR3 bases: TGTGCCAGCAGAATACAGGGGGCTCAAGGCTACACCTTC.

This clone was observed a few times. The rearrangement links TRBV7-9 to TRBJ2-1, with D perhaps TRBD2 (6 bases). The CDR3 extends over 13 amino acids. The germline CDR1 and CDR2 sequences are SEHNR and FQNEAQ (reference sequence). V lost 7 bases and J lost 6, with 13 bases in between. CDR3 DNA: TGTGCCAGCAACGTAAAGGAGGGCAATGAGCAGTTCTTC. The encoded protein is CASNVKEGNEQFF.

This clone occurred once. V is TRBV10-2 and J is TRBJ2-1, with a tentative D call TRBD2 (5 bases). This CDR3 region has 14 residues. Germline V lookup: CDR1 WSHSY, CDR2 SAAADI. Trimming pared 3 bases from V and 4 bases from J, leaving 10 bases between. DNA for the CDR3: TGCGCCAGCAGTGATGGGAGTACGTACAATGAGCAGTTCTTC. This translates into CASSDGSTYNEQFF.

CDR3 nucleotides: TGTGCCAGCAGCGCCCAGGACAATGAGCAGTTCTTC. Its protein product is CASSAQDNEQFF. The chain has TRBV2 and TRBJ2-1; D is unclear. Trimming took off 6 bases at V and 5 bases at J, with 8 bases between the two ends. Germline loops: CDR1 SNHLY, CDR2 FYNNEI. CDR3 length: 12 residues. The whole variable domain, filled in from reference TRBV2 and TRBJ2-1, reads EPEVTQTPSHQVTQMGQEVILRCVPISNHLYFYWYRQILGQKVEFLVSFYNNEISEKSEIFDDQFSVERPDGSNFTLKIRSTKLEDSAMYFCASSAQDNEQFFGPGTRLTVL.

The J gene is TRBJ2-3, the V gene TRBV7-2, with a tentative D call TRBD1 (6 bases). The CDR3 contains 16 residues. The germline V gene encodes CDR1 SGHTA and CDR2 FQGNSA. V gave up 5 bases and J gave up 0 bases, with 15 bases separating them. CDR3 loop: CASSLRTASSTDTQYF. The CDR3 region has the DNA TGTGCCAGCAGCCTCCGGACAGCGTCGAGCACAGATACGCAGTATTTT.

The CDR3 region has the DNA TGTGCCAGCCGGACTAGCAGACAAGAGACCCAGTACTTC. Its translation: CASRTSRQETQYF. The V call is TRBV2, the J call TRBJ2-5; TRBD2 matches 8 bases. This CDR3 region has 13 residues. Germline trimming cut 8 bases from V and 2 bases from J; bases unmatched to any gene: 4. Germline CDR1 reads SNHLY; CDR2 reads FYNNEI.

This clone was detected only a few times. The gene calls are TRBV30 and TRBJ1-5; 7 bases are shared with TRBD1. CDR1 and CDR2 (germline): GTSNPN, SVGIG (reference sequence). With V trimmed by 5 bases and J by 2 bases, 3 bases remained unmatched. This CDR3 has 13 residues. The CDR3 is CAWGGGGNQPQHF. CDR3 nucleotide sequence: TGTGCCTGGGGAGGGGGCGGCAATCAGCCCCAGCATTTT.

This clone was counted between two and nine times. The genes are TRBV5-4 and TRBJ2-2; 15 bases align to TRBD2. The CDR3 totals 18 residues. V shed 2 bases and J 7 bases; nucleotides not matched to a gene: 9. Per germline, CDR1 SGHNT and CDR2 YYREEE (reference sequence). CDR3 bases: TGTGCCAGCAGCTTCCCAGGGGGACTAGCGGGAGGCGGCGGGGAGCTGTTTTTT. As protein: CASSFPGGLAGGGGELFF.

This chain joins TRBV6-1 and TRBJ1-3; D gene ambiguous. V shed 0 bases and J shed 2 bases, with 8 bases lying between them. Germline CDR1 is MNHNS and CDR2 is SASEGT. The CDR3 spans 15 residues. The CDR3 region has the DNA TGTGCCAGCAGTGAAGCCGCGGGAACTGGAAACACCATATATTTT. It translates to CASSEAAGTGNTIYF.

This chain joins TRBV6-6 and TRBJ1-1; D not resolved. Trimming took 2 bases from V and 10 from J, leaving 17 bases between them. Germline V gives CDR1 MNHNY, CDR2 SVGAGI (reference sequence). The CDR3 spans 14 residues. As DNA, the CDR3 is TGTGCCAGCAGTTACGGCAGGACTACATCGATAGCTTTCTTT. Its translation is CASSYGRTTSIAFF.

The chain uses TRBV9 and TRBJ2-2, with TRBD2 matching over 13 bases. The CDR3 extends over 21 amino acids. V was pared by 0 bases and J by 4 bases, with 15 bases of the junction left unmatched. The germline V gene encodes CDR1 SGDLS and CDR2 YYNGEE. CDR3 in amino acids: CASSVVGYRTSGRNGTGELFF. The CDR3 DNA sequence: TGTGCCAGCAGCGTAGTCGGTTATCGGACTAGCGGGAGAAATGGCACCGGGGAGCTGTTTTTT.

The rearrangement links TRBV7-2 to TRBJ2-2; possible D gene TRBD2, 5 bases. The length of the CDR3 is 15 residues. Trimming removed 2 bases at V and 4 bases at J, with 11 bases between. CDR1 and CDR2 (germline): SGHTA, FQGNSA. Here the CDR3 reads CASSLLGGGTGELFF. In nucleotides, the CDR3 is TGTGCCAGCAGCTTATTAGGCGGAGGCACCGGGGAGCTGTTTTTT.

This clone was seen a single time. This rearrangement joins TRBV30 to TRBJ1-6, with TRBD1 matching over 9 bases. In germline, CDR1 is GTSNPN, CDR2 SVGIG (reference sequence). Germline trimming cut 1 base from V and 7 bases from J; bases unmatched to any gene: 8. The CDR3 has 16 amino acids. CDR3 protein: CAWSAGQGTVNSPLHF. CDR3 in DNA: TGTGCCTGGAGTGCCGGACAGGGGACGGTCAATTCACCCCTCCACTTT.